This T cell receptor (beta chain) was obtained from a study of CXCR3-negative and CXCR3-positive naive CD8 T cells. The authors prepared UMI-labeled TRB cDNA libraries by 5' RACE. TCRdb reworked the 5' RACE reads into one entry per CDR3 protein, no DNA. This table lists around 140,000 distinct CDR3 sequences. Study-wide findings and caveats: CXCR3-negative naive cells had less hydrophobic TRB CDR3s than did CXCR3-positive naive cells. Both of the naive subsets showed about the same high diversity, but memory CD8+ cells had much less.

Worth noting for this clonotype: Its antigen is undetermined.

Sequenced material: naive CXCR3+ CD8+ T cells from blood. Subset reported: CD45RO-CCR7+CD27+CD95- naive CD8+ T cells expressing CXCR3 (TNR3+). This clonotype was sampled from a human donor in good health. Some clones in this sample may be carry-over from other donors' samples.

The CDR3 loop is CASSPPGVWEQFF. The V call is TRBV7-9, the J call TRBJ2-1; there is no DNA to check the TCRdb D call of TRBD1. The CDR3 is 13 residues long. The V gene's germline CDR1 is SEHNR and CDR2 FQNEAQ (reference sequence).